The entry that follows covers one T cell receptor (beta chain) sequence. Its cognate antigen is unknown. Rearranged V-D-J TRB sequences were amplified with a mixed TRB-A/B primer pool. Using its own MiXCR run on the multiplex PCR reads, TCRdb lists one record per CDR3 protein. This table holds thousands of distinct CDR3 sequences, 53% found once. These data come from a study of T cell repertoires in aging, cancer and after chemotherapy. Amplification of TCR beta used genomic DNA extracted from peripheral blood. Germline V gene data show CDR1 as DFQATT and CDR2 as SNEGSKA (reference sequence). The CDR3 has 13 amino acids. Trimming pared 0 bases from V and 6 bases from J, leaving 9 bases between. Whole-study results and caveats: Across the chemotherapy interval, each cancer cohort showed higher median generation probability, suggesting thymic rebound.

The sample taken for sequencing was blood. This chain connects TRBV20-1 to TRBJ1-5, with TRBD1 as a possible D gene (5 bases). This TCR derives from a human donor with a solid tumor. CDR3: CSARENRIQPQHF. The CDR3 DNA follows: TGCAGTGCTAGAGAAAACAGGATTCAGCCCCAGCATTTT.